The 6 T cell receptor beta chains presented below share a single source sample, sequenced in a study of blood T cell repertoires in COVID-19 (dated by TCRdb to the early 2020s). The method behind the library was the immunoSEQ multiplex PCR assay. Sourced from immuneACCESS, this table was stored by TCRdb with only in-frame sequences that have V and J called. A share of the clones is absent; for the studies checked, an unresolved V gene accounts for under half, and the remainder has no known explanation. This sample holds roughly 20,000 clones; roughly 87% were observed only once. Of the sample, about 8.3% is held by the ten largest clones. Input material: peripheral blood. The receptors stem from a human donor in a cohort sampled during active COVID-19. The donor label of this sample is uncertain.

V and J are TRBV5-5 and TRBJ2-7, with D perhaps TRBD1 (5 bases). Trimming removed 5 bases from V and 0 bases from J, with 21 bases in between. Germline V gene sequence: CDR1 SGHKS, CDR2 YYEKEE (reference sequence). This CDR3 comprises 17 residues. The CDR3 loop is CASSPSSGTGYSYEQYF. In DNA, the CDR3 is TGTGCCAGCAGTCCTTCGTCCGGCACAGGATACTCCTACGAGCAGTACTTC.

The chain couples TRBV7-8 to TRBJ2-1; 8 bases map to TRBD1. V shed 5 bases and J 1 base; nucleotides not matched to a gene: 4. The CDR3 has 15 residues. Germline CDR1 SGHVS, CDR2 FQNEAQ. The CDR3 reads CASSTQGASYNEQFF. As DNA, the CDR3 is TGTGCCAGCAGCACCCAGGGGGCGTCCTACAATGAGCAGTTCTTC.

The V gene is TRBV11-2, the J gene TRBJ1-2, with D tentatively TRBD1 (6 bases). Germline V gene lookup returns CDR1 SGHAT and CDR2 FQNNGV. This CDR3 has 14 amino acids. The ends were cut back, 2 bases at V and 4 bases at J, with 11 bases in the middle. The CDR3 is CASSLMGQLYGYTF. The CDR3, as DNA: TGTGCCAGCAGCTTAATGGGACAACTCTATGGCTACACCTTC.

The sample holds one count of this clone. The V call is TRBV24-1, the J call TRBJ2-2; D is perhaps TRBD1 (7 bases). V gave up 0 bases and J gave up 1 base, with 8 bases separating them. The CDR3 is made up of 16 amino acids. Germline CDR1 KGHDR, CDR2 SFDVKD. The CDR3 bases are TGTGCCACCAGTGATTTGCAGGGGGGGAACACCGGGGAGCTGTTTTTT. Its translation: CATSDLQGGNTGELFF.

This chain uses TRBV11-2 with TRBJ2-7, with D possibly being TRBD1 (6 bases). Germline CDR1 and CDR2: SGHAT and FQNNGV. V was shortened by 6 bases and J by 3 bases, with 18 bases between the two germline ends. CDR3 length: 15 amino acids. For the CDR3, the DNA is TGTGCCAGCAGACGGGTACAGGGCCCCGTCTACGAGCAGTACTTC. It encodes CASRRVQGPVYEQYF.

V gene TRBV5-5 combines with J gene TRBJ1-1; a possible D gene is TRBD1 (5 bases). The CDR3 sequence is 14 residues long. Trimming cost V 1 base and J 1 base, with 8 bases left between them. The germline V gene encodes CDR1 SGHKS and CDR2 YYEKEE (reference sequence). The CDR3 nucleotides read TGTGCCAGCAGCTTGCTGGGGCCGAACACTGAAGCTTTCTTT. Its protein product is CASSLLGPNTEAFF.